Below, 28 T cell receptor beta chains from the same sample are listed, as sequenced in a study of cytomegalovirus exposure and HLA in healthy donors. Primers included in the PCR were 60 Vbeta and 13 Jbeta primers. Sequenced by immunoSEQ multiplex PCR; TCRdb stores in-frame clones only, minus some. The sample consists of about 240,000 clones, over 75% of them appearing once. Sequenced material: PBMCs. Receptors were obtained from a boy younger than 18 in good health and CMV-seronegative.

In this sample, this clone turned up once. This chain connects TRBV6-1 to TRBJ1-5; 9 bases match TRBD1. CDR3 size: 14 residues. After removal of 5 bases from V and 9 bases from J, the junction contained 8 bases not matched to a gene. Germline V CDR1 and CDR2: MNHNS, SASEGT. CDR3 coding DNA: TGTGCCAGCAGTCCAGGGACAGGGTTGGCGCCCCAGCATTTT. It specifies CASSPGTGLAPQHF.

This chain connects TRBV7-7 to TRBJ1-1; D is possibly TRBD1 (5 bases). This CDR3 is 16 amino acids long. Trimming took off 1 base at V and 4 bases at J, with 16 bases between the two ends. CDR1 SSHAT and CDR2 FNYEAQ come from the germline V gene (reference sequence). The CDR3 nucleotides are TGTGCCAGCAGCTTAGATCTACAGGTCGAGGTCACTGAAGCTTTCTTT. Its protein product is CASSLDLQVEVTEAFF. Full variable domain (outside the CDR3, taken from reference TRBV7-7 and TRBJ1-1): GAGVSQSPRYKVTKRGQDVTLRCDPISSHATLYWYQQALGQGPEFLTYFNYEAQPDKSGLPSDRFSAERPEGSISTLTIQRTEQRDSAMYRCASSLDLQVEVTEAFFGQGTRLTVV.

The gene calls are TRBV14 and TRBJ2-7; 8 bases are shared with TRBD1. CDR1 and CDR2 (germline): SGHDN, FVKESK. V lost 4 bases and J lost 5; bases outside the gene matches: 13. This CDR3 region has 16 residues. The CDR3 sequence: CASSLTLGRGPNEQYF. CDR3 DNA sequence: TGTGCCAGCAGCCTTACTCTTGGCAGGGGGCCTAACGAGCAGTACTTC.

This chain connects TRBV4-1 to TRBJ2-4; TRBD2 aligns across 12 bases. Germline V gene data show CDR1 as MGHRA and CDR2 as YSYEKL. The CDR3 consists of 18 residues. V lost 4 bases, J lost 0 bases, and 7 bases stayed unmatched. CDR3 in amino acids: CASSPGLAGGIAKNIQYF. The CDR3 DNA is TGCGCCAGCAGCCCCGGCCTAGCGGGGGGGATAGCCAAAAACATTCAGTACTTC.

This clone has a handful of counts. V usage is TRBV5-1 and J usage is TRBJ2-5; tentative D call: TRBD1 (6 bases). This CDR3 comprises 12 residues. V was trimmed by 5 bases and J by 1 base, leaving 6 bases between them. Germline values: CDR1 SGHRS, CDR2 YFSETQ. The CDR3: CASRDSQETQYF. CDR3 nucleotides: TGCGCCAGCAGGGACAGCCAAGAGACCCAGTACTTC.

This clone was seen more than once but under ten times. The chain is built from TRBV10-3 and TRBJ2-7; 9 nucleotides line up with TRBD1. The CDR3 has 13 amino acids. The V gene end was trimmed by 5 bases and the J gene end by 3 bases; junction bases not matched to a gene: 2. The germline gives CDR1 ENHRY, CDR2 SYGVKD. Here the CDR3 reads CAISRDRDYEQYF. The CDR3 bases are TGTGCCATCAGTCGGGACAGGGACTACGAGCAGTACTTC.

This clone was seen just once. V gene TRBV11-2 combines with J gene TRBJ2-2, with D maybe TRBD2 (5 bases). The CDR3 is 16 residues long. Trimming shortened V by 5 bases and J by 4 bases, and 17 bases separated the two germline ends. Germline V gene sequence: CDR1 SGHAT, CDR2 FQNNGV. The CDR3 DNA is TGTGCCAGCAGCGTCTCCCCGGAGGCTCTCACCGGGGAGCTGTTTTTT. It specifies CASSVSPEALTGELFF. Full variable domain (rest looked up from reference TRBV11-2 and TRBJ2-2): EAGVAQSPRYKIIEKRQSVAFWCNPISGHATLYWYQQILGQGPKLLIQFQNNGVVDDSQLPKDRFSAERLKGVDSTLKIQPAKLEDSAVYLCASSVSPEALTGELFFGEGSRLTVL.

The rearrangement joins TRBV19 to TRBJ1-1; 9 nucleotides line up with TRBD1. V trimming: 5 bases; J trimming: 2 bases; junction bases outside the gene matches: 6. In germline, CDR1 is LNHDA, CDR2 SQIVND (reference sequence). The CDR3 sequence is 15 residues long. The CDR3 here is CASSLRTGANTEAFF. Here the CDR3 DNA reads TGTGCCAGTAGTCTACGGACAGGGGCCAACACTGAAGCTTTCTTT.

In regard to this clone: Other DNA sequences of this sample code for an identical CDR3. V and J are TRBV19 and TRBJ2-7; 8 bases are a match to TRBD2. CDR3 length: 14 amino acids. The germline V gene encodes CDR1 LNHDA and CDR2 SQIVND (reference sequence). Losses at the gene ends were 6 bases for V and 0 bases for J; bases not matched to a gene: 4. The CDR3 here is CASRPGGSSYEQYF. CDR3 sequence (DNA): TGTGCCAGTAGACCGGGGGGGAGCTCCTACGAGCAGTACTTC.

The chain couples TRBV30 to TRBJ1-6; 8 bases are a match to TRBD1. The CDR3 consists of 13 residues. After removal of 3 bases from V and 8 bases from J, the junction contained 3 bases not matched to a gene. Germline values: CDR1 GTSNPN, CDR2 SVGIG (reference sequence). Here the CDR3 DNA reads TGTGCCTGGAGGGACAGGGTTGATTCACCCCTCCACTTT. Residues: CAWRDRVDSPLHF.

The chain carries TRBV7-8 and TRBJ1-1, with unresolved D. V lost 2 bases to trimming and J lost 0 bases, with 13 bases between them. Germline CDR1 is SGHVS and CDR2 is FQNEAQ. The CDR3 is 16 residues long. The CDR3, as DNA: TGTGCCAGCAGCTTAAGGAGGGTTGGCGTGAACACTGAAGCTTTCTTT. It codes for CASSLRRVGVNTEAFF. The whole variable domain, remainder taken from reference TRBV7-8 and TRBJ1-1, is GAGVSQSPRYKVAKRGQDVALRCDPISGHVSLFWYQQALGQGPEFLTYFQNEAQLDKSGLPSDRFFAERPEGSVSTLKIQRTQQEDSAVYLCASSLRRVGVNTEAFFGQGTRLTVV.

This clone is a singleton in its sample. V and J are TRBV18 and TRBJ1-2, with D possibly being TRBD1 (6 bases). The CDR3 spans 13 residues. The V gene's germline CDR1 is KGHSH and CDR2 LQKENI. Trimming took 6 bases from V and 6 from J, leaving 14 bases between them. The CDR3 DNA reads TGTGCCAGCTCGCCGACAGGTCCGGATGGCTACACCTTC. Amino acids: CASSPTGPDGYTF.

This clone was observed a single time. V is TRBV7-6 and J is TRBJ2-1; tentative D call: TRBD1 (5 bases). The germline V gene has CDR1 SGHVS and CDR2 FNYEAQ. Trimming took off 1 base at V and 10 bases at J, with 11 bases between the two ends. The CDR3 consists of 13 residues. The CDR3 bases are TGTGCCAGCAGCTTAGAGTTTGCAGGGGAGCAGTTCTTC. Translation: CASSLEFAGEQFF.

The chain is built from TRBV10-3 and TRBJ2-3, with D maybe TRBD1 (6 bases). Germline V gene sequence: CDR1 ENHRY, CDR2 SYGVKD. V was clipped by 6 bases and J by 5 bases, with 15 bases between them. The CDR3 spans 14 residues. The CDR3 DNA reads as TGTGCCATCAGAGCAGGGGATGCGGGAGATACGCAGTATTTT. This translates into CAIRAGDAGDTQYF.

This clone has a single count. The V call is TRBV27, the J call TRBJ1-1; D is undetermined. V was pared by 7 bases and J by 1 base, with 16 bases between. The CDR3 is 15 residues long. The germline V gene has CDR1 MNHEY and CDR2 SMNVEV (reference sequence). In DNA form, the CDR3 reads TGTGCCAGCACCCCTCACGGACGGGGGAACACTGAAGCTTTCTTT. This encodes CASTPHGRGNTEAFF.

The chain couples TRBV11-2 to TRBJ1-1; 7 bases align to TRBD1. J gave up 7 bases and V 3 bases, and 17 bases lay outside the gene matches. Germline CDR1 and CDR2: SGHAT and FQNNGV. This CDR3 comprises 17 residues. CDR3 DNA sequence: TGTGCCAGCAGCTTGCCTAGGGGGCTTAGACCCGACCTTGAAGCTTTCTTT. Translation: CASSLPRGLRPDLEAFF. Full variable domain (outside the CDR3, taken from reference TRBV11-2 and TRBJ1-1): EAGVAQSPRYKIIEKRQSVAFWCNPISGHATLYWYQQILGQGPKLLIQFQNNGVVDDSQLPKDRFSAERLKGVDSTLKIQPAKLEDSAVYLCASSLPRGLRPDLEAFFGQGTRLTVV.

A single count supports this clone. This rearrangement joins TRBV5-1 to TRBJ2-3, with 10 positions matching TRBD1. From germline, CDR1 is SGHRS and CDR2 YFSETQ. CDR3 length equals 18 residues. The V gene end was trimmed by 0 bases and the J gene end by 2 bases; junction bases not matched to a gene: 9. CDR3 bases: TGCGCCAGCAGCTTGGGGGGACAGGGGTCCCTTCTCACAGATACGCAGTATTTT. Translated, it gives CASSLGGQGSLLTDTQYF.

This rearrangement joins TRBV5-5 to TRBJ2-7; 14 bases fit TRBD2. Germline loops: CDR1 SGHKS, CDR2 YYEKEE (reference sequence). The V segment lost 4 bases and the J segment 7 bases; nucleotides outside the gene matches: 10. This CDR3 has 16 amino acids. The CDR3 sequence is CASSQGLAGEKLEQYF. CDR3 in DNA: TGTGCCAGCAGCCAGGGACTAGCGGGAGAGAAGTTGGAGCAGTACTTC.

The chain carries TRBV11-2 and TRBJ2-7; 10 bases are a match to TRBD2. Germline V gene sequence: CDR1 SGHAT, CDR2 FQNNGV. CDR3 length: 15 amino acids. V shed 5 bases and J 5 bases; nucleotides not matched to a gene: 9. The CDR3, as DNA: TGTGCCAGCAGCACGCTAGCGGGAGTATCCCACGAGCAGTACTTC. Encoded protein: CASSTLAGVSHEQYF.

V usage is TRBV29-1 and J usage is TRBJ2-3, with 9 positions matching TRBD1. The CDR3 sequence is 14 residues long. CDR1 is SQVTM, CDR2 ANQGSEA, per germline. V shed 1 base and J 2 bases; nucleotides not matched to a gene: 1. The CDR3 DNA reads as TGCAGCGTTGAAGGGGACAGGGTCACAGATACGCAGTATTTT. Protein sequence: CSVEGDRVTDTQYF.

A single count supports this clone. The chain is built from TRBV19 and TRBJ2-1; possibly TRBD2 for D (5 bases). This CDR3 is built from 14 residues. The V gene's germline CDR1 is LNHDA and CDR2 SQIVND (reference sequence). The V gene lost 7 bases and the J gene lost 0 bases, with 10 bases spanning the gap. The CDR3 sequence is CASTTGSSYNEQFF. CDR3 nucleotides: TGTGCCAGTACCACGGGGAGCTCCTACAATGAGCAGTTCTTC.

This chain links TRBV5-1 with TRBJ2-7; 8 nucleotides match TRBD1. Germline CDR1 SGHRS, CDR2 YFSETQ. V lost 2 bases and J lost 5; bases outside the gene matches: 6. CDR3 length equals 14 residues. Here the CDR3 reads CASSFSTGEDEQYF. DNA of the CDR3: TGCGCCAGCAGCTTCTCGACAGGGGAGGACGAGCAGTACTTC.

This chain joins TRBV4-1 and TRBJ2-3, with 9 bases that match TRBD2. Germline loops: CDR1 MGHRA, CDR2 YSYEKL. The CDR3 loop spans 18 amino acids. Trimming at V came to 0 bases and at J to 2 bases, leaving 9 bases not matched to a gene. Written as DNA, the CDR3 is TGCGCCAGCAGCCAAGAACCCGGACTAGCGATCCCCACAGATACGCAGTATTTT. Translating gives CASSQEPGLAIPTDTQYF.

J is TRBJ1-1 and V is TRBV9, with 7 bases aligning to TRBD1. The CDR3 contains 15 residues. The V and J ends lost 4 bases and 6 bases, in that order; junction bases with no gene match: 12. Per germline, CDR1 SGDLS and CDR2 YYNGEE. The CDR3 nucleotides are TGTGCCAGCAGCCTAAGAGGGACAGAGGACGCTGAAGCTTTCTTT. Its protein product is CASSLRGTEDAEAFF.

This chain links TRBV5-1 with TRBJ2-2; 11 bases map to TRBD2. The germline gives CDR1 SGHRS, CDR2 YFSETQ. The ends lost 7 bases at V and 1 base at J; junction bases unmatched: 3. This CDR3 has 15 residues. In DNA form, the CDR3 reads TGCGCCAGCTATGGACTAGCGGGGAACACCGGGGAGCTGTTTTTT. This codes for CASYGLAGNTGELFF.

The chain combines TRBV11-2 with TRBJ2-1; TRBD1 is a possible D gene (6 bases). Deletions cut 5 bases from V and 8 bases from J, with 22 bases between. The CDR3 totals 16 residues. Germline CDR1 is SGHAT and CDR2 is FQNNGV. DNA for the CDR3: TGTGCCAGCAGCACCAACAGGGTTAACTTCGCTTATGAGCAGTTCTTC. It yields the protein CASSTNRVNFAYEQFF.

The genes are TRBV29-1 and TRBJ1-1; 9 bases match TRBD1. This CDR3 is 15 amino acids long. After removal of 4 bases from V and 6 bases from J, the junction contained 12 bases not matched to a gene. Germline CDR1 and CDR2: SQVTM and ANQGSEA. The CDR3 protein is CSVGGDREGGAEAFF. DNA of the CDR3: TGCAGCGTTGGTGGGGACAGGGAAGGTGGGGCTGAAGCTTTCTTT.

The chain is built from TRBV18 and TRBJ2-6, with TRBD1 identical over 8 bases. Germline-derived CDR1 and CDR2 are KGHSH and LQKENI. Trimming cost V 6 bases and J 1 base; bases outside gene matches: 8. The CDR3 is 17 residues long. The CDR3 sequence: CASSFGQGMSGANVLTF. In DNA, the CDR3 is TGTGCCAGCTCCTTCGGACAGGGAATGTCTGGGGCCAACGTCCTGACTTTC.